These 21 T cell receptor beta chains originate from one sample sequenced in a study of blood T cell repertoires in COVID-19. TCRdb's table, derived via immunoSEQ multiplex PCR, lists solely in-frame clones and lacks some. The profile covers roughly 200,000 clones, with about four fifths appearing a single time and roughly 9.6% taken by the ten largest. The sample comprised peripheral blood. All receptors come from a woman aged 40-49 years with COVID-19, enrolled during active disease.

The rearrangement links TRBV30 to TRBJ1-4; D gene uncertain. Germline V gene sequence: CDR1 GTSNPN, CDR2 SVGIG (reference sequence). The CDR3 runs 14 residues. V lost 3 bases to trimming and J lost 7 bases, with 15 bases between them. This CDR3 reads CAWRATLRGEKLFF. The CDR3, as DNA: TGTGCCTGGAGAGCTACGCTACGTGGTGAAAAACTGTTTTTT.

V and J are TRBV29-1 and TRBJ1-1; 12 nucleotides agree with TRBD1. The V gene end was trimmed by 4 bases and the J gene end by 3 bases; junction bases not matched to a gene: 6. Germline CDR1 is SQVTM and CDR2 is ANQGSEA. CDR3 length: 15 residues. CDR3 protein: CSVGRGTGGYTEAFF. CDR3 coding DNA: TGCAGCGTTGGCCGGGGGACAGGGGGCTACACTGAAGCTTTCTTT.

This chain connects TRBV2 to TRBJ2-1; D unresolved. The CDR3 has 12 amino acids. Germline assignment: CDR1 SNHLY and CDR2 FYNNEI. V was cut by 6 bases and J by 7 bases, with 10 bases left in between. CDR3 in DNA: TGTGCCAGCAGCCGGAGTGGGAATGAGCAGTTCTTC. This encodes CASSRSGNEQFF.

The chain's CDR3 is CASSEFGGGTEAFF. For the CDR3, the DNA is TGTGCCAGCAGTGAATTTGGGGGGGGAACTGAAGCTTTCTTT. This chain connects TRBV2 to TRBJ1-1, with D perhaps matching TRBD1 (5 bases). CDR1 SNHLY and CDR2 FYNNEI come from the germline V gene. This CDR3 has 14 amino acids. Trimming took 2 bases from V and 5 from J, leaving 12 bases between them.

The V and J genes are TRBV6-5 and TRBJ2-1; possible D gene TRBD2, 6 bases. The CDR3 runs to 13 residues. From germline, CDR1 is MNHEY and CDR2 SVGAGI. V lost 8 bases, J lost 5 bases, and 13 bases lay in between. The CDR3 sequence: CASPEGGNNEQFF. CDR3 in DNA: TGTGCCAGCCCTGAGGGAGGAAACAATGAGCAGTTCTTC.

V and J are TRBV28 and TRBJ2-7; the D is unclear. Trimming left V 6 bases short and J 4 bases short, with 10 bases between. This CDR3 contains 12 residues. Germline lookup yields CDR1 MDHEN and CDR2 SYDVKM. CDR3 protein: CASRSDTYEQYF. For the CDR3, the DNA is TGTGCCAGCAGATCCGACACTTACGAGCAGTACTTC.

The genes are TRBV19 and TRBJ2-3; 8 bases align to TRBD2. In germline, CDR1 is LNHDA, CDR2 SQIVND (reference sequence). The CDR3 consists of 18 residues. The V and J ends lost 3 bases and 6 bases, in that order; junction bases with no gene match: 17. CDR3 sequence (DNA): TGTGCCAGTAGTATGGTTGCGGTGACGGGAGGGCCGGGGGATACGCAGTATTTT. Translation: CASSMVAVTGGPGDTQYF.

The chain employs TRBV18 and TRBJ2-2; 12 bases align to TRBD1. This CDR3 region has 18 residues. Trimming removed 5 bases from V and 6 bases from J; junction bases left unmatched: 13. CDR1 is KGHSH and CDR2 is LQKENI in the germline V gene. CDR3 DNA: TGTGCCAGCTCATCCCGGACCCCCGGGACAGGGGGCCCCGGGGAGCTGTTTTTT. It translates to CASSSRTPGTGGPGELFF. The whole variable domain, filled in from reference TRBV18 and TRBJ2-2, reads NAGVMQNPRHLVRRRGQEARLRCSPMKGHSHVYWYRQLPEEGLKFMVYLQKENIIDESGMPKERFSAEFPKEGPSILRIQQVVRGDSAAYFCASSSRTPGTGGPGELFFGEGSRLTVL.

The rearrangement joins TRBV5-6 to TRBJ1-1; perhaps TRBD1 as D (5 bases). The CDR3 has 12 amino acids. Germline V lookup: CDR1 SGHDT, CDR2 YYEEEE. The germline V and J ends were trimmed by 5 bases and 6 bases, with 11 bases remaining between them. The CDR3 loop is CASRGRGAEAFF. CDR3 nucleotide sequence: TGTGCCAGCAGAGGGCGGGGGGCTGAAGCTTTCTTT.

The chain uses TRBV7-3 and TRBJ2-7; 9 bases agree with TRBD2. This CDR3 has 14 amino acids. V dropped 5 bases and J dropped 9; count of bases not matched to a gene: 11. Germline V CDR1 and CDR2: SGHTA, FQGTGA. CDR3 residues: CASSPSPSGVRQYF. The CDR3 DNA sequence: TGTGCCAGCAGCCCTTCCCCTAGCGGGGTTCGGCAGTACTTC. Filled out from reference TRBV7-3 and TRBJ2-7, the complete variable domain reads GAGVSQTPSNKVTEKGKYVELRCDPISGHTALYWYRQSLGQGPEFLIYFQGTGAADDSGLPNDRFFAVRPEGSVSTLKIQRTERGDSAVYLCASSPSPSGVRQYFGPGTRLTVT.

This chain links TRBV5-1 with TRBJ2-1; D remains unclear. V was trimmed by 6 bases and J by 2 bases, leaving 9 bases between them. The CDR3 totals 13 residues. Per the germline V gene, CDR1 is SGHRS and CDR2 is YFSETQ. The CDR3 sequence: CASTSVAYNEQFF. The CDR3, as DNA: TGCGCCAGCACCTCGGTCGCCTACAATGAGCAGTTCTTC.

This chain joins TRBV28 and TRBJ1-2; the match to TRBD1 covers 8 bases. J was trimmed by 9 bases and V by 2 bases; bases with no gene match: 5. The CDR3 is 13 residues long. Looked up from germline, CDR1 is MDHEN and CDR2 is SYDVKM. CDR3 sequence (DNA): TGTGCCAGCAGTTTACCAGGGGGCGCACGCTACACCTTC. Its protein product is CASSLPGGARYTF.

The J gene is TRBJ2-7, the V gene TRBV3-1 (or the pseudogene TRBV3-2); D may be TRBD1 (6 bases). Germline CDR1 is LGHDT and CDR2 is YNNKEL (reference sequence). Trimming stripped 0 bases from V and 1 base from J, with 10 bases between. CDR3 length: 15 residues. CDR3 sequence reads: CASSQEGAGSYEQYF. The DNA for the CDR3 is TGTGCCAGCAGCCAAGAGGGGGCAGGGTCCTACGAGCAGTACTTC.

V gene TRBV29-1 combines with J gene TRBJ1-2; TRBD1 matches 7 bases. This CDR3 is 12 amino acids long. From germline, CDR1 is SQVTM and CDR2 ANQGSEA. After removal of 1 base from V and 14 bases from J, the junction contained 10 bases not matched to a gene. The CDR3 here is CSVEVGTDLRTF. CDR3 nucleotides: TGCAGCGTTGAAGTGGGGACAGACTTACGAACCTTC.

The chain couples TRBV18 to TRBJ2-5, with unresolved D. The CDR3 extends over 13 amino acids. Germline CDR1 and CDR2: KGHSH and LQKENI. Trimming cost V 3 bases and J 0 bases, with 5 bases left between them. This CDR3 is CASSPPYQETQYF. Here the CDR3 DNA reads TGTGCCAGCTCACCCCCGTACCAAGAGACCCAGTACTTC.

The CDR3 bases are TGTGCCAGTAGTACCCCCGGGGTGAACACTGAAGCTTTCTTT. Translation: CASSTPGVNTEAFF. The chain recombines TRBV19 with TRBJ1-1; unclear D gene. The germline gives CDR1 LNHDA, CDR2 SQIVND (reference sequence). The CDR3 runs 14 residues. V dropped 4 bases and J dropped 0 bases, with 9 bases sitting between them.

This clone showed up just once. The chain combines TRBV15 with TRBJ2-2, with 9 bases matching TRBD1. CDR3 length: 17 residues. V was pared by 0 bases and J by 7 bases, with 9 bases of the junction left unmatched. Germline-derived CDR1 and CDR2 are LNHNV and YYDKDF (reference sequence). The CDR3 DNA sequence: TGTGCCACCAGCAGAGACACAGGGGGCATAAGGGACGGGGAGCTGTTTTTT. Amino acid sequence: CATSRDTGGIRDGELFF.

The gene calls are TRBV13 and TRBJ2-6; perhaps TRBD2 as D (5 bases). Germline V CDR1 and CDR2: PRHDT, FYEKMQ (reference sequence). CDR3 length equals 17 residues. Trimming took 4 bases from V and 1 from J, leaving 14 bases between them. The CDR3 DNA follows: TGTGCCAGCAGCTCCGGAGGCTCCCGGTCTGGGGCCAACGTCCTGACTTTC. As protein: CASSSGGSRSGANVLTF.

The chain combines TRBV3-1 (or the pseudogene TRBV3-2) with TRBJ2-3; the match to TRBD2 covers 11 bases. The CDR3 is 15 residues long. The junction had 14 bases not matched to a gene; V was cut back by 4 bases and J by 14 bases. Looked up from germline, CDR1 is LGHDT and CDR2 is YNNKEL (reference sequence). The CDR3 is CASSRKTSGAWGRYF. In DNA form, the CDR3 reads TGTGCCAGCAGCCGAAAGACTAGCGGGGCCTGGGGGCGGTATTTT.

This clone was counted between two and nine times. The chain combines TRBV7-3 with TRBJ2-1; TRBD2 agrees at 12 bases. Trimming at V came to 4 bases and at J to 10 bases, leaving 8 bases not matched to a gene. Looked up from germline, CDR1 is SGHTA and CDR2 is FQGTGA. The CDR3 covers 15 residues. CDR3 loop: CASSSTSGSRREQFF. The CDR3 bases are TGTGCCAGCAGCTCGACTAGCGGGAGCAGAAGGGAGCAGTTCTTC.

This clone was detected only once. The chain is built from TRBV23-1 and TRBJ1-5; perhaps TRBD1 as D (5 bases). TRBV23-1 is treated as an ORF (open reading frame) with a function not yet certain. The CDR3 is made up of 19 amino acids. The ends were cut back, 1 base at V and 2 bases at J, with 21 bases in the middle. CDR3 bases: TGCGCCAGCAGTCAATTGTCCCGACAGACGCATATAGGCAATCAGCCCCAGCATTTT. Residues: CASSQLSRQTHIGNQPQHF.